The next 21 T cell receptor beta chains were all read from a single sample in a study of T cells expressing NK-cell markers. TCRdb reprocessed the 5' RACE reads and stores each CDR3 protein as one record, lacking DNA. The table gives about 370,000 distinct CDR3 sequences; the top ten clones make up about 10% of it. Sequencing was performed on blood T cells: a sorted CD56 or NKG2C T cell subset, CD4+ or CD8+ T cells, or bulk PBMC T cells (not recorded which). The source of these receptors is a woman aged 45-65 years in good health.

The rearrangement uses TRBV29-1 and TRBJ2-3; TCRdb outputs TRBD1, but without DNA this stays unchecked. The CDR3 length is 15 residues. Germline lookup yields CDR1 SQVTM and CDR2 ANQGSEA. The CDR3 protein is CSVLPRGQGEDTQYF.

The chain uses TRBV10-3 and TRBJ2-6. CDR3 size: 16 residues. Germline V gene lookup returns CDR1 ENHRY and CDR2 SYGVKD. The CDR3 loop is CAIKDSTGPGANVLTF.

The V call is TRBV6-5, the J call TRBJ1-1; TCRdb lists TRBD1, though no DNA is available to test this call. This CDR3 is 15 amino acids long. Germline lookup yields CDR1 MNHEY and CDR2 SVGAGI. CDR3 protein: CASSLTTDRGIRAFF.

The chain carries TRBV6-5 and TRBJ2-1; TCRdb's assignment of TRBD2 cannot be checked, as there is no DNA. The germline CDR1 and CDR2 sequences are MNHEY and SVGAGI. The CDR3 contains 13 residues. CDR3 in amino acids: CASSYSSRGEQFF.

The chain has TRBV12-3 or TRBV12-4 and TRBJ1-2. The CDR3 length is 13 residues. This CDR3 is CASSPIPNGGYTF.

CDR3 amino acids: CASSESPTGPQFF. The rearrangement links TRBV5-1 to TRBJ2-1; TCRdb's D gene call, TRBD1, goes unchecked for lack of DNA. This CDR3 comprises 13 residues. Looked up from germline, CDR1 is SGHRS and CDR2 is YFSETQ.

The rearrangement links TRBV4-1 to TRBJ1-1; the D call from TCRdb, TRBD1, cannot be confirmed without DNA. Germline V CDR1 and CDR2: MGHRA, YSYEKL. This CDR3 comprises 15 residues. The CDR3 here is CASSPAAGGNTEAFF.

This chain links TRBV20-1 with TRBJ2-3; TCRdb indicates TRBD2, and absent DNA this call remains unverified. The germline V gene encodes CDR1 DFQATT and CDR2 SNEGSKA (reference sequence). The CDR3 has 15 residues. CDR3 amino acids: CSARSSGRNTDTQYF.

The chain joins TRBV7-7 to TRBJ2-5; no DNA is available, so the TRBD2 call from TCRdb remains unchecked. Germline lookup yields CDR1 SSHAT and CDR2 FNYEAQ (reference sequence). The CDR3 is 15 amino acids. CDR3: CASSLASTSGETQYF.

The chain carries TRBV19 and TRBJ2-3. The germline V gene has CDR1 LNHDA and CDR2 SQIVND (reference sequence). The CDR3 has 14 residues. The CDR3 protein is CASRPQTRTDTQYF.

This sequence joins TRBV28 and TRBJ1-5; there is no DNA to check the TCRdb D call of TRBD1. The CDR3 contains 13 residues. The germline CDR1 and CDR2 sequences are MDHEN and SYDVKM. The CDR3 here is CASIEGPGQPQHF.

The rearrangement links TRBV20-1 to TRBJ2-5; TCRdb returns TRBD2, unconfirmable since there is no DNA. The CDR3 is 15 residues long. From germline, CDR1 is DFQATT and CDR2 SNEGSKA (reference sequence). The CDR3 sequence: CSASKTSGAEETQYF.

This chain joins TRBV5-6 and TRBJ2-2; without DNA, the TCRdb call of TRBD2 cannot be checked. Germline CDR1 reads SGHDT; CDR2 reads YYEEEE. This CDR3 region has 16 residues. CDR3 sequence reads: CASSLGQLENTGELFF. The complete variable domain, with remaining parts taken from reference TRBV5-6 and TRBJ2-2, reads DAGVTQSPTHLIKTRGQQVTLRCSPKSGHDTVSWYQQALGQGPQFIFQYYEEEERQRGNFPDRFSGHQFPNYSSELNVNALLLGDSALYLCASSLGQLENTGELFFGEGSRLTVL.

The genes are TRBV4-1 and TRBJ2-7; TCRdb lists TRBD2, though no DNA is available to test this call. The CDR3 consists of 18 residues. Germline V gives CDR1 MGHRA, CDR2 YSYEKL. The CDR3 here is CASSQVLAGAPSTYEQYF.

The rearrangement links TRBV7-9 to TRBJ2-1; TCRdb picks TRBD2, but there is no DNA to check that call. Germline V lookup: CDR1 SEHNR, CDR2 FQNEAQ (reference sequence). This CDR3 contains 15 residues. The CDR3 spells CASRIAGGPRDEQFF.

This chain joins TRBV10-1 and TRBJ2-3. The CDR3 sequence is 16 residues long. In germline, CDR1 is WNHNN, CDR2 SYGVQD (reference sequence). The CDR3: CASSTPDGAFTDTQYF.

The rearrangement joins TRBV7-9 to TRBJ2-3; TCRdb names TRBD1, which stays unverified in the absence of DNA. Germline V gene data show CDR1 as SEHNR and CDR2 as FQNEAQ (reference sequence). The CDR3 has 15 amino acids. The CDR3 loop is CASGDDSVSTDTQYF.

The chain links TRBV20-1 to TRBJ1-2; TCRdb names TRBD1, which stays unverified in the absence of DNA. This CDR3 region has 12 residues. Germline V gives CDR1 DFQATT, CDR2 SNEGSKA (reference sequence). The CDR3 sequence: CSATGHRGGYTF.

Here the CDR3 reads CASTRGQGEDIQYF. The chain has TRBV5-1 and TRBJ2-4; TCRdb indicates TRBD1, and absent DNA this call remains unverified. The CDR3 spans 14 residues. From germline, CDR1 is SGHRS and CDR2 YFSETQ.

CDR3 sequence reads: CASSRTWWETQYF. This chain connects TRBV27 to TRBJ2-5. The germline gives CDR1 MNHEY, CDR2 SMNVEV (reference sequence). This CDR3 has 13 amino acids.

The rearrangement uses TRBV6-5 and TRBJ2-5. The CDR3 is 15 residues long. CDR1 is MNHEY and CDR2 is SVGAGI in the germline V gene. This CDR3 is CASSYSMTYEETQYF.